Shown below are 2 T cell receptor beta chains from a single sample sequenced in a study of blood T cells in healthy people across ages. Then a second PCR, running roughly 6 to 11 cycles, was carried out with a sample-barcoded 5' primer and a J-beta primer mix. TCRdb passed the 5' RACE reads through MiXCR, listing each CDR3 protein once. The profile covers approximately 1,100,000 distinct CDR3 sequences, with under 55% appearing a single time and approximately 20% taken by the ten largest. The sequencing input was blood. All receptors derive from a woman in her sixties or seventies in good health.

This clonotype was counted once. V gene TRBV24-1 combines with J gene TRBJ2-1; D is perhaps TRBD2 (5 bases). CDR3 size: 14 residues. In germline, CDR1 is KGHDR, CDR2 SFDVKD. Trimming removed 7 bases from V and 3 bases from J, with 12 bases in between. The CDR3 loop reads CATSGDSFYNEQFF. CDR3 DNA sequence: TGTGCCACCAGCGGGGATTCCTTCTACAATGAGCAGTTCTTC.

In DNA, the CDR3 is TGTGCCAGCAGTTCGGGACTAGTGTTTGATACGCAGTATTTT. Translating gives CASSSGLVFDTQYF. The chain combines TRBV27 with TRBJ2-3; TRBD2 agrees at 8 bases. CDR1 is MNHEY and CDR2 is SMNVEV in the germline V gene (reference sequence). This CDR3 contains 14 residues. V lost 4 bases to trimming and J lost 6 bases; unmatched junction nucleotides: 6.